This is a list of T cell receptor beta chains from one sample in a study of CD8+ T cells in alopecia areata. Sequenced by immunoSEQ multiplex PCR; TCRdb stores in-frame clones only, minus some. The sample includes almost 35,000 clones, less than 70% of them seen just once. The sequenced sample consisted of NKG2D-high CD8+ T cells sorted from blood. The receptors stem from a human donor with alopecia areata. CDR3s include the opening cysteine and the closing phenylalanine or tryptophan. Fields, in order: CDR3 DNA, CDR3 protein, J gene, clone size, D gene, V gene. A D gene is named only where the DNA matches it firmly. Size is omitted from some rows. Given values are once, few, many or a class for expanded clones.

TGTGCCAGCAGAGGAGGGGGTCGACGCACAGATACGCAGTATTTT	CASRGGGRRTDTQYF	TRBJ2-3	-	-	TRBV6-5
TGCGCCAGCAGCTTGGTGCTGGGTTTGAATGAGCAGTTCTTC	CASSLVLGLNEQFF	TRBJ2-1	few	-	TRBV5-1
TGTGCCAGCAGTCGACAGGGGGTCTACTCTCCCGAGCAGTTCTTC	CASSRQGVYSPEQFF	TRBJ2-1	-	TRBD1	TRBV2
TGCGCCAGCAGCCAAGAAACCAGGTTACAACAGAACACTGAAGCTTTCTTT	CASSQETRLQQNTEAFF	TRBJ1-1	-	-	TRBV4-3
TGTGCCAGCTCGGGACAGGGACCCTACAATGAGCAGTTCTTC	CASSGQGPYNEQFF	TRBJ2-1	few	TRBD1	TRBV7-9
TGCGCCAGCAGCCAGTCAGCCGTTGGGGGCGGGAGCTCCTACGAGCAGTACTTC	CASSQSAVGGGSSYEQYF	TRBJ2-7	-	-	TRBV4-1
TGTGCCAGCAGCTTCCAGCGGCCGGGGACCTCACCCCTCCACTTT	CASSFQRPGTSPLHF	TRBJ1-6	few	-	TRBV7-8
TGTGCCAGCAGCTTAGCAGCTGTCGATCGACTAGCCAAAAACATTCAGTACTTC	CASSLAAVDRLAKNIQYF	TRBJ2-4	-	-	TRBV7-8
TGTGCCAGCAGCTTAGAACGGGAGTGGGGCGATGAGCAGTTCTTC	CASSLEREWGDEQFF	TRBJ2-1	once	-	TRBV7-9
TGCGCCAGCAGCCAAGATCATGGTAGGGACAGCCTTTTCTCTGGGGCCAACGTCCTGACTTTC	CASSQDHGRDSLFSGANVLTF	TRBJ2-6	-	TRBD1	TRBV4-3
TGTGCCAGCAGTGATACTTCCAAGGAGGTAGATACGCAGTATTTT	CASSDTSKEVDTQYF	TRBJ2-3	few	-	TRBV2
TGTGCCAGCAGCTTAAATTTGCGGAGCACAGATACGCAGTATTTT	CASSLNLRSTDTQYF	TRBJ2-3	-	-	TRBV7-6
TGTGCCAGCAGCTCCGGAGGGGTCGGGAATCAGCCCCAGCATTTT	CASSSGGVGNQPQHF	TRBJ1-5	-	-	TRBV7-9
TGTGCCAGCAGCCACCGGGACAGGGAACTCCCTGAGCAGTTCTTC	CASSHRDRELPEQFF	TRBJ2-1	-	TRBD1	TRBV7-9
TGTGCCAGCAGCTTTGACAGTATCATGAACACTGAAGCTTTCTTT	CASSFDSIMNTEAFF	TRBJ1-1	once	-	TRBV5-6
TGTGCCAGCAGCCCGGGACAGCGGCAGCCCCAGCATTTT	CASSPGQRQPQHF	TRBJ1-5	-	TRBD1	TRBV27
TGTGCCAGCATCCGGGGGGCTTACGAGCAGTACTTC	CASIRGAYEQYF	TRBJ2-7	once	-	TRBV2
TGCGCCAGCAGTCAGTTCCAGGGGATCCAGCATTTT	CASSQFQGIQHF	TRBJ1-5	few	-	TRBV23-1
TGTGCCAGCAGCTTAGCTTGGGACAGGGGGAATGAGCAGTTCTTC	CASSLAWDRGNEQFF	TRBJ2-1	-	TRBD1	TRBV11-3
TGTGCCAGCAGCTTAGCAGTAGGGGACACTGAAGCTTTCTTT	CASSLAVGDTEAFF	TRBJ1-1	-	-	TRBV7-2
TGTGCCAGCAGTTGGGTCGGGTCCAAAGAGACCCAGTACTTC	CASSWVGSKETQYF	TRBJ2-5	few	-	TRBV27
TGTGCCAGCAGGGGGACGGGCTACGAGCAGTACTTC	CASRGTGYEQYF	TRBJ2-7	-	-	TRBV2
TGTGCCAGCAGTGTTCGGGAGACCCAGTACTTC	CASSVRETQYF	TRBJ2-5	-	-	TRBV28
TGTGCCAGCAGTGACGCGACTCGAACCTACGAGCAGTACTTC	CASSDATRTYEQYF	TRBJ2-7	-	-	TRBV2
TGTGCCAGCAGCTTACCCTACTCCTACGAGCAGTACTTC	CASSLPYSYEQYF	TRBJ2-7	many	-	TRBV7-9
TGCAGCGTTGTCGCGGCCGACAGGGGTGCGACAGATACGCAGTATTTT	CSVVAADRGATDTQYF	TRBJ2-3	-	TRBD1	TRBV29-1
TGTGCCAGCAGCTTGTGGGACGATTCACGGCAGTACTTC	CASSLWDDSRQYF	TRBJ2-7	-	-	TRBV7-9
TGTGCCAGCAGTATAGGAGCGGGGGGCGACGAGCAGTACTTC	CASSIGAGGDEQYF	TRBJ2-7	-	TRBD2	TRBV27
TGTGCCAGTAACCCCCTAGCGGGGCAAGGTGAGCAGTTCTTC	CASNPLAGQGEQFF	TRBJ2-1	-	TRBD2	TRBV19
TGTGCCAGCAGTGAATGGCAGAGCTCTGGGGCCAACGTCCTGACTTTC	CASSEWQSSGANVLTF	TRBJ2-6	-	-	TRBV25-1
TGTGCCAGCAGCTGGGGCTACGAGCAGTACTTC	CASSWGYEQYF	TRBJ2-7	once	-	TRBV27
TGCGCCAGCAGAGGGACAGGGGGTCAGGATGAGCAGTTCTTC	CASRGTGGQDEQFF	TRBJ2-1	-	TRBD1	TRBV5-1
TGTGCCAGCAGCTCAGGGATCACAGATACGCAGTATTTT	CASSSGITDTQYF	TRBJ2-3	many	-	TRBV7-9
TGTGCCAGCAGTGTGAGACAGAGGGCTGGGGAGCTGTTTTTT	CASSVRQRAGELFF	TRBJ2-2	-	-	TRBV27
TGTGCCAGCAGCTACGGACTAGCGGGGGAGGAGTTCTTC	CASSYGLAGEEFF	TRBJ2-1	-	TRBD2	TRBV5-6
TGCGCCAGCAGCCAAGGTGTACTAACCGTGAATGAGCAGTTCTTC	CASSQGVLTVNEQFF	TRBJ2-1	-	-	TRBV4-3
TGTGCCAGCAGTTACGGGTGGGTGGGCACTGAAGCTTTCTTT	CASSYGWVGTEAFF	TRBJ1-1	-	-	TRBV6-5
TGTGCCAGCAGCTTTGGGGGGGACGGTGAGCAGTTCTTC	CASSFGGDGEQFF	TRBJ2-1	few	TRBD2	TRBV5-4
TGTGCCAGCAGTTTATATTGGCGGGTCGGGATTCGTGAAGCTTTCTTT	CASSLYWRVGIREAFF	TRBJ1-1	-	-	TRBV28
TGTGCCAGCAGCTGGACTAGAGGCAATGAGCAGTTCTTC	CASSWTRGNEQFF	TRBJ2-1	-	TRBD2	TRBV5-4
TGTGCCAGCAGTTTTCCCGGGACAGGGAATTTGGATACGCAGTATTTT	CASSFPGTGNLDTQYF	TRBJ2-3	-	TRBD1	TRBV28
TGTGCCAGCAGCCCAACAGGGGGAGACACTGAAGCTTTCTTT	CASSPTGGDTEAFF	TRBJ1-1	once	TRBD1	TRBV7-3
TGTGCCAGCAGCGAAGGACAGGGAAAGAACACTGAAGCTTTCTTT	CASSEGQGKNTEAFF	TRBJ1-1	-	TRBD1	TRBV14
TGCAGCGCACGGACAGAGTACTCCTACGAGCAGTACTTC	CSARTEYSYEQYF	TRBJ2-7	-	-	TRBV29-1